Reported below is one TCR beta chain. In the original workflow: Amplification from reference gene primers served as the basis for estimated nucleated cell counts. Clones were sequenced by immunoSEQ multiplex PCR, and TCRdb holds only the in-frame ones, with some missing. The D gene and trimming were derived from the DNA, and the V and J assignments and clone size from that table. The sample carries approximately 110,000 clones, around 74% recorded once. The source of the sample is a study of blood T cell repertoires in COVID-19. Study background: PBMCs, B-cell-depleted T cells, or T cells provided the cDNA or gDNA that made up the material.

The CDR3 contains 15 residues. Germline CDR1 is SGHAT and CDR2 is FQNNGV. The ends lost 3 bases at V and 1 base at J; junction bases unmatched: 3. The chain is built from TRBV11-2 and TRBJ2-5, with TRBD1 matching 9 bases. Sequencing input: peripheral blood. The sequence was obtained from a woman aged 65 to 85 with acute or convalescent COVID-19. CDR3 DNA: TGTGCCAGCAGCTTGGGGGACAGGGTCCAAGAGACCCAGTACTTC. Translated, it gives CASSLGDRVQETQYF.